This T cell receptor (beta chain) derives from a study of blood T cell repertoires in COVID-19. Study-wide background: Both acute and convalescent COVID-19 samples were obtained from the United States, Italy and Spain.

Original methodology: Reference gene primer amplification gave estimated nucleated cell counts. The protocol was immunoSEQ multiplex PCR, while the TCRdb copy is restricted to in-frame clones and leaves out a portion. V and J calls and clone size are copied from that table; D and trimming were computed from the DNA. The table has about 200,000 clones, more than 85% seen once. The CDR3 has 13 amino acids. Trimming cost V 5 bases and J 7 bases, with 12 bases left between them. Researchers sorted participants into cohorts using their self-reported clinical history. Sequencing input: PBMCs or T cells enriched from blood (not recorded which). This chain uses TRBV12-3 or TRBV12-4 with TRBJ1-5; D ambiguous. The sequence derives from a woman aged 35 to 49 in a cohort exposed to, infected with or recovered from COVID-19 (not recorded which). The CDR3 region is CASSPTSPQPQHF. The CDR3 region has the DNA TGTGCCAGCAGTCCCACGAGTCCGCAGCCCCAGCATTTT.